The 2 T cell receptor beta chains reported below all come from one sample, sequenced in a study of cytomegalovirus exposure and HLA in healthy donors. With 60 Vbeta and 13 Jbeta primers, the PCR was carried out. Clones were sequenced by immunoSEQ multiplex PCR, and TCRdb holds only the in-frame ones, with some missing. The table records 100,000 to 130,000 clones, more than 65% of them present only once. The sequencing sample was made of PBMCs. These TCRs come from a man aged 30 to 39 in good health and CMV-seronegative.

This chain joins TRBV7-6 and TRBJ2-1; 7 nucleotides agree with TRBD2. V trimming: 0 bases; J trimming: 8 bases; junction bases outside the gene matches: 10. Per germline, CDR1 SGHVS and CDR2 FNYEAQ. The CDR3 loop spans 16 amino acids. The CDR3 DNA sequence: TGTGCCAGCAGCTTAGCGCTCCGGACTAGTGGGGATGAGCAGTTCTTC. It translates to CASSLALRTSGDEQFF.

The chain links TRBV27 to TRBJ1-1; no reliable D call. The germline CDR1 and CDR2 sequences are MNHEY and SMNVEV (reference sequence). The CDR3 covers 13 residues. Deletions cut 7 bases from V and 0 bases from J, with 9 bases between. The CDR3 spells CASTSTLNTEAFF. The CDR3 region has the DNA TGTGCCAGCACCAGTACACTGAACACTGAAGCTTTCTTT.